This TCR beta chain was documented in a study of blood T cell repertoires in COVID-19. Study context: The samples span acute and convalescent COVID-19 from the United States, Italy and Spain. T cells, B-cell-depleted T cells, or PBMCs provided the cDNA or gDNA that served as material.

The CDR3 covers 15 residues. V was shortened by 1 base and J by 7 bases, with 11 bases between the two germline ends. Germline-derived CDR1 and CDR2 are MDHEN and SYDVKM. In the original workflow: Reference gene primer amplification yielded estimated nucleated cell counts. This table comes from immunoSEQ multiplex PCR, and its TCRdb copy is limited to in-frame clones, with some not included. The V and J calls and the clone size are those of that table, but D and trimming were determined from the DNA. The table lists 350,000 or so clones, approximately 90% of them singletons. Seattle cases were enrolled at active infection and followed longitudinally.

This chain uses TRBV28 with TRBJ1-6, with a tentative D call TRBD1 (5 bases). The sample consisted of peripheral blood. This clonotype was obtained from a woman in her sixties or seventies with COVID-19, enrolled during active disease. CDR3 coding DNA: TGTGCCAGCAGTTTATATAGGGGTGGCAATTCACCCCTCCACTTT. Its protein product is CASSLYRGGNSPLHF.